Below, 20 T cell receptor beta chains from the same sample are listed, as sequenced in a study of T-cell memory formation after mild COVID-19. TCRdb called the 5' RACE reads again in MiXCR, with one record for every CDR3 protein. Among fewer than 350,000 distinct CDR3 sequences listed, 7% to 10% were seen once. What was sequenced was PBMCs or a T cell subset sorted from them (not recorded which). Every receptor here comes from a young man who had mild COVID-19 (a few samples of this study predate the infection). Cell type and time point are not known.

This clonotype showed up just a few times. The chain employs TRBV6-5 and TRBJ1-6; tentative D call: TRBD1 (6 bases). CDR3 size: 14 residues. Trimming took 6 bases from V and 11 from J, leaving 17 bases between them. The germline gives CDR1 MNHEY, CDR2 SVGAGI. CDR3 sequence (DNA): TGTGCCAGCAGCAGCGGGATGGGGGGCCCACCCCTCCACTTT. It translates to CASSSGMGGPPLHF.

This clonotype was found a few times. CDR3 sequence reads: CASSPHRDSGAQETQYF. The CDR3 DNA follows: TGTGCCAGCAGCCCCCACCGGGATAGCGGGGCTCAAGAGACCCAGTACTTC. The V gene is TRBV4-2, the J gene TRBJ2-5; TRBD2 matches at 8 bases. Germline V gene sequence: CDR1 LGHNA, CDR2 YNFKEQ. The CDR3 loop spans 17 amino acids. J lost 2 bases, V lost 4 bases, and 12 bases had no gene match.

This clonotype was detected ten times or more. The chain has TRBV5-1 and TRBJ2-1, with 7 bases aligning to TRBD2. The CDR3 is made up of 15 amino acids. CDR1 SGHRS and CDR2 YFSETQ come from the germline V gene. V dropped 3 bases and J dropped 9; count of bases not matched to a gene: 12. The CDR3 loop is CASSSIGPPGGEQFF. For the CDR3, the DNA is TGCGCCAGCAGCTCGATAGGACCGCCGGGGGGTGAGCAGTTCTTC.

Concerning this clonotype: Compared with germline, one end of the junction differs, possibly owing to a read error. The chain has TRBV9 and TRBJ2-2; 8 bases fit TRBD1. Per germline, CDR1 SGDLS and CDR2 YYNGEE. This CDR3 comprises 16 residues. CDR3 loop: CASSARDRLNTWELFF. CDR3 DNA: TGTGCCAGCAGCGCCCGGGACAGGCTTAACACCTGGGAGCTGTTTTTT. The complete variable domain, with remaining parts taken from reference TRBV9 and TRBJ2-2, reads DSGVTQTPKHLITATGQRVTLRCSPRSGDLSVYWYQQSLDQGLQFLIQYYNGEERAKGNILERFSAQQFPDLHSELNLSSLELGDSALYFCASSARDRLNTWELFFGEGSRLTVL.

This clonotype occurred many times. The V gene is TRBV24-1, the J gene TRBJ2-2, with D possibly TRBD2 on 6 matching bases. V lost 2 bases to trimming and J lost 7 bases, with 10 bases between them. The CDR3 is 14 residues long. Germline CDR1 KGHDR, CDR2 SFDVKD. For the CDR3, the DNA is TGTGCCACCAGTGATTGGAGGGAACACGGGGAGCTGTTTTTT. This codes for CATSDWREHGELFF.

This clonotype was seen a few times. The gene calls are TRBV5-6 and TRBJ2-3; D may be TRBD1 or TRBD2 (5 bases each). V lost 5 bases and J lost 4, with 17 bases in between. This CDR3 spans 15 amino acids. CDR1 is SGHDT and CDR2 is YYEEEE in the germline V gene. CDR3 nucleotides: TGTGCCAGCAGAGATTTAGCAGGGAGATCAGATACGCAGTATTTT. Translating gives CASRDLAGRSDTQYF.

The sample holds a few counts of this clonotype. The CDR3 here is CASSSAGGGGNTIYF. For the CDR3, the DNA is TGTGCCAGTTCAAGTGCAGGTGGTGGTGGAAACACCATATATTTT. This chain connects TRBV6-5 to TRBJ1-3; D uncertain. Trimming took 9 bases from V and 3 from J, leaving 18 bases between them. Germline values: CDR1 MNHEY, CDR2 SVGAGI. The CDR3 extends over 15 amino acids.

The chain links TRBV5-1 to TRBJ2-7; D may be TRBD1 (6 bases). Trimming removed 4 bases from V and 3 bases from J, with 17 bases in between. This CDR3 is 15 amino acids long. The germline gives CDR1 SGHRS, CDR2 YFSETQ. The CDR3, as DNA: TGCGCCAGCAGCCCGGGGCCAGGGGTTAACTACGAGCAGTACTTC. Translation gives CASSPGPGVNYEQYF.

The chain combines TRBV5-1 with TRBJ2-5; perhaps TRBD1 as D (6 bases). The V end was cut by 2 bases, the J end by 0 bases, with 8 bases between. The CDR3 covers 14 residues. Germline V gene data show CDR1 as SGHRS and CDR2 as YFSETQ. Here the CDR3 reads CASSFGTNQETQYF. In nucleotides, the CDR3 is TGCGCCAGCAGCTTCGGGACAAACCAAGAGACCCAGTACTTC.

The sample holds a few counts of this clonotype. The gene calls are TRBV6-1 and TRBJ2-1; D gene uncertain. CDR3 length: 14 residues. Trimming left V 3 bases short and J 8 bases short, with 14 bases between. Germline values: CDR1 MNHNS, CDR2 SASEGT. The CDR3 nucleotides read TGTGCCAGCAGTGACTGGGGTGAAATCCATGAGCAGTTCTTC. It codes for CASSDWGEIHEQFF.

V gene TRBV7-9 combines with J gene TRBJ2-1; 7 bases line up with TRBD1. This CDR3 is 13 amino acids long. Trimming took 6 bases from V and 7 from J; bases not matched to a gene: 6. Germline-derived CDR1 and CDR2 are SEHNR and FQNEAQ (reference sequence). CDR3 nucleotide sequence: TGTGCCAGCAGTCGACAGGGTCCTAATGAGCAGTTCTTC. Translation gives CASSRQGPNEQFF.

This clonotype was picked up many times. The genes are TRBV6-6 and TRBJ1-6, with D possibly TRBD1 on 6 matching bases. This CDR3 contains 14 residues. Germline V lookup: CDR1 MNHNY, CDR2 SVGAGI (reference sequence). Trimming stripped 7 bases from V and 7 bases from J, with 14 bases between. The CDR3 sequence is CASNVQGRNSPLHF. The CDR3 region has the DNA TGTGCCAGCAACGTGCAGGGGAGAAATTCACCCCTCCACTTT.

In its sample, this clonotype was seen a few times. The gene calls are TRBV12-3 or TRBV12-4 and TRBJ1-4; D possibly corresponds to TRBD1 (5 bases). V dropped 7 bases and J dropped 4 bases, with 13 bases sitting between them. The CDR3 runs 14 residues. The CDR3 reads CASTLGGFNEKLFF. In nucleotides, the CDR3 is TGTGCCAGCACCCTCGGGGGTTTTAATGAAAAACTGTTTTTT.

This clonotype was observed many times. The gene calls are TRBV5-1 and TRBJ2-2; D could derive from TRBD1 or TRBD2 (6 bases each). The V end lost 1 base, the J end lost 4 bases, and 11 bases lay between the germline ends. Looked up from germline, CDR1 is SGHRS and CDR2 is YFSETQ. The CDR3 is 15 residues long. CDR3 in amino acids: CASSLSGEVTGELFF. Here the CDR3 DNA reads TGCGCCAGCAGCTTGTCAGGGGAGGTCACCGGGGAGCTGTTTTTT.

This clonotype came up a few times. J is TRBJ1-1 and V is TRBV5-1; 8 bases map to TRBD1. The germline V gene has CDR1 SGHRS and CDR2 YFSETQ. The CDR3 spans 14 residues. Losses at the gene ends were 4 bases for V and 4 bases for J; bases not matched to a gene: 6. Here the CDR3 DNA reads TGCGCCAGCAGCAATAAACAGGGGGGCACTGAAGCTTTCTTT. Its protein is CASSNKQGGTEAFF.

The sample holds many counts of this clonotype. The gene calls are TRBV12-3 or TRBV12-4 and TRBJ2-7; 9 bases match TRBD1. V dropped 5 bases and J dropped 2; count of bases not matched to a gene: 4. The CDR3 totals 14 residues. CDR3: CASSRGQGAYEQYF. The CDR3 DNA reads as TGTGCCAGCAGTAGGGGACAGGGAGCCTACGAGCAGTACTTC.

This clonotype was seen many times. DNA of the CDR3: TGTGCCAGCAGCCATGGGGGGATACCCGAGCAGTACGTC. Amino acids: CASSHGGIPEQYV. J is TRBJ2-7 and V is TRBV11-2; maybe TRBD2 (6 bases). V gave up 5 bases and J gave up 6 bases, with 14 bases separating them. The V gene's germline CDR1 is SGHAT and CDR2 FQNNGV. The CDR3 loop spans 13 amino acids.

This clonotype was observed at least ten times. The rearrangement links TRBV7-6 to TRBJ2-2, with 10 positions matching TRBD1. V lost 4 bases and J lost 4; bases outside the gene matches: 3. Germline V lookup: CDR1 SGHVS, CDR2 FNYEAQ. The CDR3 covers 15 residues. This chain's CDR3 is CASSSGTGVTGELFF. For the CDR3, the DNA is TGTGCCAGCAGCTCCGGGACAGGGGTCACCGGGGAGCTGTTTTTT.

The chain recombines TRBV7-6 with TRBJ2-1; D uncertain. Between the trimmed V and J ends, which lost 5 bases and 4 bases, there was a span of 6 bases. This CDR3 comprises 12 residues. CDR1 is SGHVS, CDR2 FNYEAQ, per germline. The CDR3 DNA is TGTGCCAGCAGCCAACAGTACAATGAGCAGTTCTTC. The encoded protein is CASSQQYNEQFF. The full variable domain, with the rest looked up from reference TRBV7-6 and TRBJ2-1, is GAGVSQSPRYKVTKRGQDVALRCDPISGHVSLYWYRQALGQGPEFLTYFNYEAQQDKSGLPNDRFSAERPEGSISTLTIQRTEQRDSAMYRCASSQQYNEQFFGPGTRLTVL.

The table lists this clonotype with a few counts. The chain joins TRBV5-1 to TRBJ2-2; 8 bases are shared with TRBD1. Germline V lookup: CDR1 SGHRS, CDR2 YFSETQ. The trim removed 3 bases at V and 1 base at J, leaving 2 bases unmatched. The length of the CDR3 is 15 residues. CDR3 in amino acids: CASSWGTGNTGELFF. The CDR3 DNA sequence: TGCGCCAGCAGCTGGGGGACAGGGAACACCGGGGAGCTGTTTTTT.